The rows below give T cell receptor beta chains drawn from one sample of a study of blood T cells in healthy people across ages. TCRdb reanalysed the 5' RACE reads using MiXCR and keeps one entry per CDR3 protein. The sample shows over 700,000 distinct CDR3 sequences, 20% to 30% of them seen only once. A further study also used this sample, focusing on T cells of mothers and their children.

Sequenced input: blood. The receptor source for this set is a boy aged 5 to 17 in good health. CDR3s include the opening cysteine and the closing phenylalanine or tryptophan. Fields, in order: clone size, V gene, D gene, J gene, CDR3 DNA, CDR3 protein. D genes are given only for firm matches. Not all rows give a size; the values are once, few, many and, for expanded clones, a class.

clone size: -
V gene: TRBV14
D gene: -
J gene: TRBJ2-1
CDR3 DNA: TGTGCCAGCAGCCAAGATACGGGAGTCTTCTACAATGAGCAGTTCTTC
CDR3 protein: CASSQDTGVFYNEQFF

clone size: -
V gene: TRBV24-1
D gene: TRBD1
J gene: TRBJ2-7
CDR3 DNA: TGTGCCACCAGTGACTTGGGGGACAGGGGTTTCCACGAGCAGTACTTC
CDR3 protein: CATSDLGDRGFHEQYF

clone size: few
V gene: TRBV4-3
D gene: -
J gene: TRBJ2-1
CDR3 DNA: TGCGCCAGCAGCCAAGATCTTCCAGCGGCCGCTTACAATGAGCAGTTCTTC
CDR3 protein: CASSQDLPAAAYNEQFF

clone size: few
V gene: TRBV14
D gene: -
J gene: TRBJ2-1
CDR3 DNA: TGTGCCAGCAGCCAGGAACCTTATAGCTCCTACAATGAGCAGTTCTTC
CDR3 protein: CASSQEPYSSYNEQFF

clone size: few
V gene: TRBV7-9
D gene: TRBD2
J gene: TRBJ2-1
CDR3 DNA: TGTGCCAGCAGCTTTAGCGGGAGGGCCAGCTACAATGAGCAGTTCTTC
CDR3 protein: CASSFSGRASYNEQFF

clone size: -
V gene: TRBV7-9
D gene: -
J gene: TRBJ1-4
CDR3 DNA: TGTGCCAGCGTCGGGGAAATCTCTAATGAAAAACTGTTTTTT
CDR3 protein: CASVGEISNEKLFF

clone size: -
V gene: TRBV7-9
D gene: TRBD2
J gene: TRBJ2-1
CDR3 DNA: TGTGCCAGCAGCTTAACTAGCGGGAAAGTTGAGCAGTTCTTC
CDR3 protein: CASSLTSGKVEQFF

clone size: -
V gene: TRBV20-1
D gene: -
J gene: TRBJ2-7
CDR3 DNA: TGCAGTGCCAATGGACAGACCTACGAGCAGTACTTC
CDR3 protein: CSANGQTYEQYF

clone size: few
V gene: TRBV10-1
D gene: -
J gene: TRBJ2-3
CDR3 DNA: TGCGCCAGCAGTTCCGTCGGGAGAGAACCAGATACGCAGTATTTT
CDR3 protein: CASSSVGREPDTQYF

clone size: few
V gene: TRBV20-1
D gene: TRBD1
J gene: TRBJ2-1
CDR3 DNA: TGCAGTTGGGACAGGGCATATGAGCAGTTCTTC
CDR3 protein: CSWDRAYEQFF

clone size: many
V gene: TRBV29-1
D gene: -
J gene: TRBJ1-2
CDR3 DNA: TGCAGCGTTGAAGTGGGCCATGGCTACACCTTC
CDR3 protein: CSVEVGHGYTF

clone size: few
V gene: TRBV3-1
D gene: TRBD2
J gene: TRBJ2-1
CDR3 DNA: TGTGCCACCGGGGGGGCCAATGAGCAGTTCTTC
CDR3 protein: CATGGANEQFF

clone size: -
V gene: TRBV20-1
D gene: TRBD1
J gene: TRBJ2-3
CDR3 DNA: TGCAGTGCGGGCCAGGGGGCGCGGTCAGATACGCAGTATTTT
CDR3 protein: CSAGQGARSDTQYF

clone size: -
V gene: TRBV9
D gene: TRBD2
J gene: TRBJ2-3
CDR3 DNA: TGTGCCAGCAGCGTAGTGCCCCCCGGACTAGCGGGAAGCACAGATACGCAGTATTTT
CDR3 protein: CASSVVPPGLAGSTDTQYF

clone size: once
V gene: TRBV6-2/TRBV6-3
D gene: -
J gene: TRBJ2-1
CDR3 DNA: TGTGCCAGCAGCCCATATGGGTCATCGGACCTGGAGGTTGAGCAGTTCTTC
CDR3 protein: CASSPYGSSDLEVEQFF

clone size: few
V gene: TRBV5-1
D gene: TRBD1
J gene: TRBJ1-1
CDR3 DNA: TGCGCCAGCAGCTTGGATGGACAGGGGTTAGCTTTCTTT
CDR3 protein: CASSLDGQGLAFF

clone size: few
V gene: TRBV7-2
D gene: -
J gene: TRBJ2-3
CDR3 DNA: TGTGCCAGCAGCTTACCCTCGCGGGGCCCGAGTTCCGACAAATATACGCAGTATTTT
CDR3 protein: CASSLPSRGPSSDKYTQYF

clone size: once
V gene: TRBV19
D gene: TRBD2
J gene: TRBJ2-3
CDR3 DNA: TGTGCCAGTAGTAAGTTGCTAGCGGGAGTGCCAGATACGCAGTATTTT
CDR3 protein: CASSKLLAGVPDTQYF

clone size: few
V gene: TRBV20-1
D gene: -
J gene: TRBJ2-7
CDR3 DNA: TGCAGTGCTAGAGGGCAGGAGGAAGTCTACGAGCAGTACTTC
CDR3 protein: CSARGQEEVYEQYF

clone size: -
V gene: TRBV20-1
D gene: TRBD1
J gene: TRBJ2-7
CDR3 DNA: TGCAGTGCTCCTCCCCGGACAGGGGGCTATGGCGAGCAGTACTTC
CDR3 protein: CSAPPRTGGYGEQYF

clone size: -
V gene: TRBV7-9
D gene: -
J gene: TRBJ2-7
CDR3 DNA: TGTGCCAGCAGCTTAATGGGGACGGTCCCCTACGAGCAGTACTTC
CDR3 protein: CASSLMGTVPYEQYF

clone size: few
V gene: TRBV4-1
D gene: TRBD1
J gene: TRBJ2-7
CDR3 DNA: TGCGCCAGCAGCCAAGATGGGGACAGTTACGAGCAGTACTTC
CDR3 protein: CASSQDGDSYEQYF

clone size: few
V gene: TRBV20-1
D gene: TRBD1
J gene: TRBJ1-5
CDR3 DNA: TGCAGTGCGGGGACAGGGAGCGATCAGCCCCAGCATTTT
CDR3 protein: CSAGTGSDQPQHF

clone size: many
V gene: TRBV7-3
D gene: -
J gene: TRBJ1-1
CDR3 DNA: TGTGCCAGCAGCCTGGAGGGGTCCACTGAAGCTTTCTTT
CDR3 protein: CASSLEGSTEAFF

clone size: few
V gene: TRBV5-1
D gene: -
J gene: TRBJ2-3
CDR3 DNA: TGCGCCAGCAGCTTTAGCGAACAAAAGGCAGATACGCAGTATTTT
CDR3 protein: CASSFSEQKADTQYF

clone size: many
V gene: TRBV9
D gene: -
J gene: TRBJ1-1
CDR3 DNA: TGTGCCAGCAGCGTAGACGGGAACACTGAAGCTTTCTTT
CDR3 protein: CASSVDGNTEAFF

clone size: -
V gene: TRBV9
D gene: -
J gene: TRBJ1-1
CDR3 DNA: TGTGCCAGCAGCGTAGCTTCGGGCCCGAACACTGAAGCTTTCTTT
CDR3 protein: CASSVASGPNTEAFF

clone size: -
V gene: TRBV20-1
D gene: -
J gene: TRBJ2-1
CDR3 DNA: TGCAGTGCTAGCTGGGGGACGAACTACAATGAGCAGTTCTTC
CDR3 protein: CSASWGTNYNEQFF

clone size: few
V gene: TRBV7-2
D gene: -
J gene: TRBJ1-1
CDR3 DNA: TGTGCCAGCAGCTTTCTTGGGGCGGGAAATACTGAAGCTTTCTTT
CDR3 protein: CASSFLGAGNTEAFF

clone size: -
V gene: TRBV6-2/TRBV6-3
D gene: TRBD1
J gene: TRBJ2-5
CDR3 DNA: TGTGCCAGCAGTTTTGCCCCCGGGACAGAATACCAAGAGACCCAGTACTTC
CDR3 protein: CASSFAPGTEYQETQYF

clone size: few
V gene: TRBV4-1
D gene: -
J gene: TRBJ2-4
CDR3 DNA: TGCGCCAGCAGCCAAGAGGCCGCGGGCCTAGCCAAAAACATTCAGTACTTC
CDR3 protein: CASSQEAAGLAKNIQYF

clone size: -
V gene: TRBV7-3
D gene: -
J gene: TRBJ2-7
CDR3 DNA: TGTGCCAGCAGCTTAACCGGGACCGAAGTGCAGTACTTC
CDR3 protein: CASSLTGTEVQYF

clone size: -
V gene: TRBV29-1
D gene: -
J gene: TRBJ2-7
CDR3 DNA: TGCAGCGTTAAACCGGGGCCCACCTACGAGCAGTACTTC
CDR3 protein: CSVKPGPTYEQYF